This TCR beta chain is from a study of blood T cell repertoires in COVID-19. Study information: The samples span acute and convalescent COVID-19 from the United States, Italy and Spain. PBMCs, B-cell-depleted T cells, or T cells were the source of the cDNA or gDNA that made up the material.

Authors' processing steps: Estimated nucleated cell counts came from reference gene primer amplification. TCRdb keeps only in-frame clones here, not all; method: immunoSEQ multiplex PCR. V and J calls and clone size are as listed in that table; D and trimming were resolved from the DNA. The table lists more than 95,000 clones, less than 80% of them singletons. This TCR derives from a man aged 45-60 years with acute or convalescent COVID-19. Sample: peripheral blood.

The CDR3 DNA sequence: TGTGCCAGCAGCCAATCATTGGGGGCAGTAGCGGGAGAGGGGCGGATTAGGGAGCAGTTCTTC. It codes for CASSQSLGAVAGEGRIREQFF. The V and J genes are TRBV3-1 (or the pseudogene TRBV3-2) and TRBJ2-1; TRBD2 matches 9 bases. Per germline, CDR1 LGHDT and CDR2 YNNKEL (reference sequence). The length of the CDR3 is 21 residues. Losses at the gene ends were 2 bases for V and 10 bases for J; bases not matched to a gene: 27.